The 7 T cell receptor beta chains below were found in one sample sequenced in a study of blood T cell repertoires in COVID-19. Sequencing was performed with immunoSEQ multiplex PCR; in TCRdb, only in-frame clones are kept and a portion is missing. The repertoire holds tens of thousands of clones, with about 80% as singletons. Sequenced input: peripheral blood. All receptors derive from a woman aged 55-69 years with acute or convalescent COVID-19.

The CDR3 DNA is TGTGCCTGGAGTCCAGGGCCACTCTACGAGCAGTACTTC. This sequence encodes CAWSPGPLYEQYF. The chain has TRBV30 and TRBJ2-7; perhaps TRBD1 as D (5 bases). From germline, CDR1 is GTSNPN and CDR2 SVGIG (reference sequence). The length of the CDR3 is 13 residues. V dropped 2 bases and J dropped 3 bases, with 11 bases sitting between them.

V usage is TRBV7-9 and J usage is TRBJ1-2; TRBD1 aligns across 9 bases. The CDR3 extends over 18 amino acids. Germline loops: CDR1 SEHNR, CDR2 FQNEAQ (reference sequence). Trimming took 5 bases from V and 3 from J; bases not matched to a gene: 16. Here the CDR3 reads CASSPERDRARQHYGYTF. For the CDR3, the DNA is TGTGCCAGCAGCCCCGAGAGGGACAGGGCCCGGCAACACTATGGCTACACCTTC.

The gene calls are TRBV19 and TRBJ1-6; possible D gene TRBD1, 5 bases. Germline CDR1 and CDR2: LNHDA and SQIVND (reference sequence). The CDR3 runs to 16 residues. Trimming pared 7 bases from V and 4 bases from J, leaving 17 bases between. The CDR3 spells CASKRGGQTYNSPLHF. In DNA, the CDR3 is TGTGCCAGTAAAAGGGGAGGACAAACTTATAATTCACCCCTCCACTTT.

This clone was detected only once. The V call is TRBV15, the J call TRBJ1-2, with no clear D. Germline-derived CDR1 and CDR2 are LNHNV and YYDKDF (reference sequence). This CDR3 is 13 amino acids long. Trimming left V 1 base short and J 7 bases short, with 10 bases between. DNA for the CDR3: TGTGCCACCAGCAGAGGTGGCCCTGGTGGCTACACCTTC. Translating gives CATSRGGPGGYTF.

CDR3 DNA: TGTGCCAGCAGCTTAGGCGGGGAAGATACGCAGTATTTT. It codes for CASSLGGEDTQYF. V is TRBV7-2 and J is TRBJ2-3; D might be TRBD2 (6 bases). V lost 1 base, J lost 5 bases, and 7 bases lay in between. From germline, CDR1 is SGHTA and CDR2 FQGNSA. This CDR3 region has 13 residues.

This chain joins TRBV5-1 and TRBJ2-2, with D possibly being TRBD1 (5 bases). V lost 0 bases to trimming and J lost 6 bases, with 9 bases between them. Germline-derived CDR1 and CDR2 are SGHRS and YFSETQ. The CDR3 is 14 residues long. This CDR3 reads CASSLGKGAGELFF. CDR3 nucleotides: TGCGCCAGCAGCTTGGGAAAAGGGGCCGGGGAGCTGTTTTTT.

The rearrangement joins TRBV18 to TRBJ2-2; D is undetermined. Germline CDR1 and CDR2: KGHSH and LQKENI. V was cut by 2 bases and J by 0 bases, with 7 bases left in between. The CDR3 runs 15 residues. CDR3 amino acids: CASSPDTTNTGELFF. DNA for the CDR3: TGTGCCAGCTCACCAGACACCACGAACACCGGGGAGCTGTTTTTT.